This is a list of T cell receptor beta chains from one sample in a study of T-cell memory formation after mild COVID-19. TCRdb redid the calling of the 5' RACE reads with MiXCR, one entry per CDR3 protein. Of nearly 110,000 distinct CDR3 sequences listed, over 15% are singletons. What was sequenced was PBMCs or a T cell subset sorted from them (not recorded which). The source of these receptors is an adult woman who had mild COVID-19 (a few samples of this study predate the infection). Cell type and time point are not known. Both conserved end residues are part of each CDR3. The order of the fields is CDR3 DNA, CDR3 protein, V gene, CDR3 length, J gene, D gene, clone size. The D gene is left open where the match is weak. Clone size is stated in some rows and not others, as once, few, many or a class when expanded.

TGTGCCATCAGTGCCCAGAACACTGAAGCTTTCTTT	CAISAQNTEAFF	TRBV10-3	12	TRBJ1-1	-	few
TGTGCCACCAGTGATTTTGGTGGAGACATTCAGTACTTC	CATSDFGGDIQYF	TRBV24-1	13	TRBJ2-4	-	once
TGTGCCAGCAGTTCTCAGAAGGGTTCAAGCGAGCAGTACTTC	CASSSQKGSSEQYF	TRBV12-3/TRBV12-4	14	TRBJ2-7	-	-
TGTGCCAGCAGTGATCGGACTAGTACTCTGGGCCCCCAGTACTTC	CASSDRTSTLGPQYF	TRBV25-1	15	TRBJ2-7	TRBD2	-
TGTGCTAGTAACAACCAGGGGAATAATTCACCCCTCCACTTT	CASNNQGNNSPLHF	TRBV19	14	TRBJ1-6	-	-
TGTGCCAGTAGTATAGGCGATGAGCAGTTCTTC	CASSIGDEQFF	TRBV19	11	TRBJ2-1	-	-
TGCGCCAGCAGCCCGACATTCGGGACAGGGAGCTGGAGTTCACCCCTCCACTTT	CASSPTFGTGSWSSPLHF	TRBV4-1	18	TRBJ1-6	TRBD1	few
TGTGCCAGCAGCTTAGCGGGGCAGAGCTACGAGCAGTACTTC	CASSLAGQSYEQYF	TRBV7-6	14	TRBJ2-7	-	few
TGTGCCAGCAGCCTCCTGTCGGGCGGTTATGGCTACGAGCAGTACTTC	CASSLLSGGYGYEQYF	TRBV11-2	16	TRBJ2-7	-	few
TGCAGTGCTAGAGATCTGGGGAATGGGATTCAGCCCCAGCATTTT	CSARDLGNGIQPQHF	TRBV20-1	15	TRBJ1-5	-	-
TGTGCCAGCAGCGTCTCCGGGACTAGCGGGGGGACCGGGAGAGAGACCCAGTACTTC	CASSVSGTSGGTGRETQYF	TRBV9	19	TRBJ2-5	TRBD2	many
TGCGCCAGCAGCCAGGACAGGGGGTCTGAAGCTTTCTTT	CASSQDRGSEAFF	TRBV4-3	13	TRBJ1-1	TRBD1	-
TGCAGTGCTGTACAGGTTTACGAGCAGTACTTC	CSAVQVYEQYF	TRBV20-1	11	TRBJ2-7	-	-
TGCAGTGCTAGAGATCTCGGGGAAGAAGTCGTGAAGGGCTACACCTTC	CSARDLGEEVVKGYTF	TRBV20-1	16	TRBJ1-2	-	medium-sized
TGTGCCAGCTCTCCCCGACGGGCGTCCGAGACCCAGTACTTC	CASSPRRASETQYF	TRBV18	14	TRBJ2-5	-	many
TGTGCCAGTAGTTTCAAGACACTATCCTACGAGCAGTACTTC	CASSFKTLSYEQYF	TRBV19	14	TRBJ2-7	-	few
TGTGCCAGCAGCGATCTAGCGGAACCCTCCGGGACCCAGTACTTC	CASSDLAEPSGTQYF	TRBV2	15	TRBJ2-5	TRBD2	few
TGCAGCGTTGAAGATCTTCGGACAGGGCGTAACACCGGGGAGCTGTTTTTT	CSVEDLRTGRNTGELFF	TRBV29-1	17	TRBJ2-2	TRBD1	-
TGTGCCAGCAGCTTATTCTACGCAGGGGAAGGCACAGATACGCAGTATTTT	CASSLFYAGEGTDTQYF	TRBV7-9	17	TRBJ2-3	-	-
TGCGCCAGCACCAGGGCGGGGGTCGCAGATACGCAGTATTTT	CASTRAGVADTQYF	TRBV5-1	14	TRBJ2-3	TRBD2	many
TGTGCCTGGAGCACAGGGTTAGTGGCTAACTATGGCTACACCTTC	CAWSTGLVANYGYTF	TRBV30	15	TRBJ1-2	-	-
TGTGCCAGCAGCGCATGGGACTTGACCGGGGAGCTGTTTTTT	CASSAWDLTGELFF	TRBV7-9	14	TRBJ2-2	-	-
TGTGCCAGCAGTTACAGCGGGGTGAGCTACAATGAGCAGTTCTTC	CASSYSGVSYNEQFF	TRBV6-5	15	TRBJ2-1	TRBD2	many
TGCGCCAGCAGCCAAGTTGTATTGGTCCCAGCTAACTATGGCTACACCTTC	CASSQVVLVPANYGYTF	TRBV4-1	17	TRBJ1-2	-	few
TGTGCCAGCAGCCAAGCGGAGCTGGCCTACGAGCAGTACTTC	CASSQAELAYEQYF	TRBV4-2	14	TRBJ2-7	-	many
TGTGCCAGCAGCTTAAGGGACAGAGAGCCTTACTATGGCTACACCTTC	CASSLRDREPYYGYTF	TRBV7-9	16	TRBJ1-2	TRBD1	-
TGTGCCACCAGCAGAGTAGGGGACTACGTCTACGAGCAGTACTTC	CATSRVGDYVYEQYF	TRBV15	15	TRBJ2-7	TRBD2	few
TGTGCCATCAGTCAGGGAGAGCGGGGCAGCACAGATACGCAGTATTTT	CAISQGERGSTDTQYF	TRBV10-3	16	TRBJ2-3	TRBD2	-
TGTGCCAGCAGTGAAGGACAGGGGTTTGGGAACACTGAAGCTTTCTTT	CASSEGQGFGNTEAFF	TRBV2	16	TRBJ1-1	TRBD1	-
TGTGCCAGCAGTTTTGAGCCCTATAATGAAAAACTGTTTTTT	CASSFEPYNEKLFF	TRBV12-3/TRBV12-4	14	TRBJ1-4	-	few
TGCGCCAGCAGCCAAGATGGGCTGTCCCAGCATTTT	CASSQDGLSQHF	TRBV4-1	12	TRBJ1-5	-	-
TGTGCCAGCAGCCCCCGATTGGGGGGGTCTGCCCTCAATTCACCCCTCCACTTT	CASSPRLGGSALNSPLHF	TRBV7-2	18	TRBJ1-6	-	few
TGTGCCAGCAGCCAAGATGGGTACGGGGGAACTGAAGCTTTCTTT	CASSQDGYGGTEAFF	TRBV3-1	15	TRBJ1-1	-	-
TGTGCCAGCAGCTTAGGAGATGGGCATTACACCGGGGAGCTGTTTTTT	CASSLGDGHYTGELFF	TRBV7-9	16	TRBJ2-2	-	few
TGTGCCAGCAGCTCAGGACGGACCGGGGAGCTGTTTTTT	CASSSGRTGELFF	TRBV11-3	13	TRBJ2-2	-	-
TGTGCCAGCTTAAGCTCTGGGACAGGGAAGTATGGCTACACCTTC	CASLSSGTGKYGYTF	TRBV25-1	15	TRBJ1-2	TRBD1	-
TGCGCCAGCAGCGTTACAGAATACGCGAACACCGGGGAGCTGTTTTTT	CASSVTEYANTGELFF	TRBV4-1	16	TRBJ2-2	-	few
TGTGCCAGCAGCGCGCAATCGTGGGATACGCAGTATTTT	CASSAQSWDTQYF	TRBV9	13	TRBJ2-3	-	few
TGCAGCGTCAATAGCGGGGGGACCTACAATGAGCAGTTCTTC	CSVNSGGTYNEQFF	TRBV29-1	14	TRBJ2-1	TRBD2	few
TGTGCCATCAGTTGGACAGGGGAGCTGTCTGGCTACACCTTC	CAISWTGELSGYTF	TRBV10-3	14	TRBJ1-2	TRBD1	many
TGCAGTGCTAGAGATCTAAAACGGGAGGTCAATGAGCAGTTCTTC	CSARDLKREVNEQFF	TRBV20-1	15	TRBJ2-1	TRBD2	-